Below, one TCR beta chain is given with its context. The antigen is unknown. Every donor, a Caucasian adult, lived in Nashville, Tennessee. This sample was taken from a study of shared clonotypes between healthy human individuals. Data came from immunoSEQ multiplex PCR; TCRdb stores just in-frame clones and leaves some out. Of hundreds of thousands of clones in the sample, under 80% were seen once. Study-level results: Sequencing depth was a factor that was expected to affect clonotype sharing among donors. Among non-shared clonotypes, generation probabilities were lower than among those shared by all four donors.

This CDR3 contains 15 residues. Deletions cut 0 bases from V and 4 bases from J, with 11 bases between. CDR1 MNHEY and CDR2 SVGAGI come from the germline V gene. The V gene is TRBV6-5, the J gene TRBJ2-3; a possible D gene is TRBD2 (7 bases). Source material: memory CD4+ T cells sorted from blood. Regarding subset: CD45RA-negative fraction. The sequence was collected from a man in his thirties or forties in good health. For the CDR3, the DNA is TGTGCCAGCAGTTACTCGGGGGAGGGGGCAGATACGCAGTATTTT. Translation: CASSYSGEGADTQYF.